This T cell receptor (beta chain) was profiled in a study of cytomegalovirus exposure and HLA in healthy donors. Study-level results: Among the CMV-associated chains, a few were confirmed in vitro as specific for CMV antigens. Among donors in an Asian-associated ancestry cluster, a later analysis reportedly found fewer N-insertions than the roughly 700-donor mean.

Healthy individuals who donated bone marrow served as the donors. 60 Vbeta and 13 Jbeta primers were used in PCR. Profiling relied on immunoSEQ multiplex PCR, and the TCRdb table lists in-frame clones only, not all of them. The sample has about 90,000 clones; around two thirds are singletons. To note about this clone: Antigen unknown.

Sequencing used PBMCs. This receptor was obtained from a young man in good health and CMV-seronegative.

CDR3 sequence (DNA): TGTGCCAGTAGTATAAACCACCGGGGAGGCACCGGGGAGCTGTTTTTT. It translates to CASSINHRGGTGELFF. The chain employs TRBV19 and TRBJ2-2; a possible D gene is TRBD2 (6 bases). Germline V gene lookup returns CDR1 LNHDA and CDR2 SQIVND (reference sequence). This CDR3 has 16 residues. V lost 2 bases and J lost 4, with 14 bases in between.